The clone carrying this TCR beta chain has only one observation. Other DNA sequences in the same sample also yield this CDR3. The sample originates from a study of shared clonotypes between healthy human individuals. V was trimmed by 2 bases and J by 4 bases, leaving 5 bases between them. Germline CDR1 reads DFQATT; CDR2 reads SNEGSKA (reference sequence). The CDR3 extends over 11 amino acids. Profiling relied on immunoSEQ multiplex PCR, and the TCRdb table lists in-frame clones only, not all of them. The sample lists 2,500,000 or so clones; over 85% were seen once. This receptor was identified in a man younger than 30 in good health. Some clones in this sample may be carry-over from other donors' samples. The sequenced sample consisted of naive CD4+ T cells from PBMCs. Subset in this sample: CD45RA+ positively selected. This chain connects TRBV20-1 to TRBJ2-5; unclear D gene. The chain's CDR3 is CSARQGETQYF. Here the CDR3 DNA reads TGCAGTGCTAGACAAGGAGAGACCCAGTACTTC.